Listed below are T cell receptor beta chains from one sample, sequenced in a study of T-cell reconstitution after alpha-beta-depleted transplantation in children. TCRdb reanalysed the PCR reads using MiXCR and keeps one entry per CDR3 protein. The sample holds hundreds of thousands of distinct CDR3 sequences, under 15% seen once. Sample: PBMCs, mostly from graft donor cells, taken 360 days after TCRalphabeta/CD19-depleted stem cell transplant. Source of these receptors: a male patient aged 10-17 years who had a stem cell transplant for acute myeloid leukemia, so the T cells may come from the graft donor. CDR3s leave out the opening cysteine and the closing phenylalanine or tryptophan. Fields, in order: V gene, J gene, clone size, CDR3 protein. Not every row has a clone size; where given, it reads once, few, many or a size class.

v_call: TRBV7-2
j_call: TRBJ2-3
clone_size: many
cdr3_aa: ASSFGLGVVDTQY

v_call: TRBV12-3/TRBV12-4
j_call: TRBJ2-3
clone_size: many
cdr3_aa: ASSGVSGDTQY

v_call: TRBV12-3/TRBV12-4
j_call: TRBJ2-1
clone_size: few
cdr3_aa: ASSLANNNEQF

v_call: TRBV18
j_call: TRBJ1-6
clone_size: .
cdr3_aa: ASSPLSQASPLH

v_call: TRBV20-1
j_call: TRBJ2-1
clone_size: few
cdr3_aa: SARDSGGQSSYNEQF

v_call: TRBV29-1
j_call: TRBJ2-2
clone_size: .
cdr3_aa: SVELIYRGRNTGELF

v_call: TRBV7-2
j_call: TRBJ2-4
clone_size: many
cdr3_aa: ASSNLLAGDIQY

v_call: TRBV28
j_call: TRBJ1-1
clone_size: .
cdr3_aa: ASSSNPGTVNTEAF

v_call: TRBV20-1
j_call: TRBJ2-7
clone_size: few
cdr3_aa: SASGGAGVYEQY

v_call: TRBV7-2
j_call: TRBJ2-7
clone_size: .
cdr3_aa: ASSARDRGRYEQY

v_call: TRBV11-2
j_call: TRBJ2-2
clone_size: .
cdr3_aa: ASSLRGTYSIIGGELF

v_call: TRBV3-1
j_call: TRBJ2-7
clone_size: few
cdr3_aa: ASSPLTGGEDTTSGSYEQY

v_call: TRBV13
j_call: TRBJ2-2
clone_size: few
cdr3_aa: ASSPPGERRSAGELF

v_call: TRBV20-1
j_call: TRBJ2-7
clone_size: many
cdr3_aa: SAGLALSN

v_call: TRBV15
j_call: TRBJ2-4
clone_size: few
cdr3_aa: ATSRDRGQLLAKNIQY

v_call: TRBV3-1
j_call: TRBJ2-7
clone_size: .
cdr3_aa: ASSQGSGTGPYEQY

v_call: TRBV28
j_call: TRBJ1-4
clone_size: .
cdr3_aa: ASSSPGTGLGNEKLF

v_call: TRBV28
j_call: TRBJ2-7
clone_size: few
cdr3_aa: ASRPHSTYEQY

v_call: TRBV20-1
j_call: TRBJ2-1
clone_size: few
cdr3_aa: SARAQPITSINEQF

v_call: TRBV28
j_call: TRBJ2-7
clone_size: few
cdr3_aa: ASRSDYSYEQY

v_call: TRBV7-3
j_call: TRBJ2-1
clone_size: few
cdr3_aa: ASSAPGTGGRNEQF

v_call: TRBV14
j_call: TRBJ2-7
clone_size: .
cdr3_aa: ASSPLSGLNNEQY

v_call: TRBV12-3/TRBV12-4
j_call: TRBJ2-7
clone_size: .
cdr3_aa: ASSLAGGAPYEQY

v_call: TRBV7-2
j_call: TRBJ2-3
clone_size: many
cdr3_aa: ASSLYRGSSTDTQY

v_call: TRBV9
j_call: TRBJ2-3
clone_size: .
cdr3_aa: ASSTRLMSHRLTDTQY

v_call: TRBV7-2
j_call: TRBJ2-5
clone_size: .
cdr3_aa: ASTLPGRRETQY

v_call: TRBV29-1
j_call: TRBJ1-1
clone_size: .
cdr3_aa: SVRDRANTEAF

v_call: TRBV20-1
j_call: TRBJ2-3
clone_size: .
cdr3_aa: SARDLEGVTDTQY

v_call: TRBV12-3/TRBV12-4
j_call: TRBJ2-2
clone_size: many
cdr3_aa: ASSQIRGPGTGELF

v_call: TRBV12-3/TRBV12-4
j_call: TRBJ2-1
clone_size: .
cdr3_aa: ASSSPAGNEQF

v_call: TRBV4-3
j_call: TRBJ2-3
clone_size: .
cdr3_aa: ASSQGAAGGPITDTQY

v_call: TRBV7-2
j_call: TRBJ2-7
clone_size: few
cdr3_aa: ASSPDAAGLYEQY

v_call: TRBV9
j_call: TRBJ2-7
clone_size: .
cdr3_aa: ASSVGTSISLDEQY

v_call: TRBV19
j_call: TRBJ2-1
clone_size: many
cdr3_aa: ASSIPSYNEQF

v_call: TRBV14
j_call: TRBJ2-2
clone_size: .
cdr3_aa: ASSQVGGSGELF

v_call: TRBV20-1
j_call: TRBJ2-7
clone_size: many
cdr3_aa: SARDISATPYEQY

v_call: TRBV7-2
j_call: TRBJ1-1
clone_size: .
cdr3_aa: ASSSWTEMNTEAF

v_call: TRBV12-3/TRBV12-4
j_call: TRBJ1-6
clone_size: few
cdr3_aa: ASNDGLGSPLH

v_call: TRBV5-1
j_call: TRBJ2-7
clone_size: few
cdr3_aa: ASSSGTSRHEQY

v_call: TRBV2
j_call: TRBJ2-1
clone_size: .
cdr3_aa: ASRGQGVDEQF

v_call: TRBV7-8
j_call: TRBJ2-3
clone_size: .
cdr3_aa: ASSLVTPRPDTQY

v_call: TRBV28
j_call: TRBJ2-7
clone_size: few
cdr3_aa: ASTPLTGAYYEQY

v_call: TRBV6-1
j_call: TRBJ2-1
clone_size: few
cdr3_aa: ASRSLAGGWNEQF

v_call: TRBV5-1
j_call: TRBJ2-5
clone_size: few
cdr3_aa: ASSLALSGKYQETQY

v_call: TRBV12-3/TRBV12-4
j_call: TRBJ1-1
clone_size: .
cdr3_aa: ASAGTEAF